This T cell receptor beta chain emerged from a study of cytomegalovirus exposure and HLA in healthy donors. The CDR3 loop spans 16 amino acids. Germline V gene lookup returns CDR1 SGHVS and CDR2 FQNEAQ. V lost 8 bases and J 6 bases, leaving 25 bases between the germline ends. PCR involved 60 Vbeta and 13 Jbeta primers. Sequencing used immunoSEQ multiplex PCR; TCRdb keeps in-frame clones, though not all of them. The sample lists about 140,000 clones; 70% to 80% were seen once. The rearrangement uses TRBV7-8 and TRBJ1-2; perhaps TRBD1 as D (6 bases). The TCR originated in a female donor in good health and CMV-seronegative. Sequenced input: PBMCs. CDR3 amino acids: CASRTVGGNDQDGYTF. CDR3 coding DNA: TGTGCCAGCCGCACAGTAGGGGGTAACGATCAGGATGGCTACACCTTC.